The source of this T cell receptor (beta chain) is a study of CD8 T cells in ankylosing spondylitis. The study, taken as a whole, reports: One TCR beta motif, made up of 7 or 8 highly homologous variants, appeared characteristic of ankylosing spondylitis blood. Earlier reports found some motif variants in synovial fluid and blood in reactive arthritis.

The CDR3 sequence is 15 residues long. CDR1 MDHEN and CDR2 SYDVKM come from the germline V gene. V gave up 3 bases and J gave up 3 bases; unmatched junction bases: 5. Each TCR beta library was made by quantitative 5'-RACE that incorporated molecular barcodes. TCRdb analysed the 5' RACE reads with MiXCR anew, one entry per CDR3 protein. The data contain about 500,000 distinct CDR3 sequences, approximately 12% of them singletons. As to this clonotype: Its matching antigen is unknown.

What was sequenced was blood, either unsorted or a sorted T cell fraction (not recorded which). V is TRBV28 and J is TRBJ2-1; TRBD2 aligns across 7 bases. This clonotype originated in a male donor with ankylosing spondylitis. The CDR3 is CASSFGRSRYNEQFF. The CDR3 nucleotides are TGTGCCAGCAGTTTCGGGAGGAGCCGCTACAATGAGCAGTTCTTC.